This T cell receptor beta chain comes out of a study of cytotoxic CD8 clonotypes in ibrutinib-treated CLL. The germline CDR1 and CDR2 sequences are MNHNS and SASEGT. This CDR3 is 17 amino acids long. The ends were cut back, 1 base at V and 3 bases at J, with 16 bases in the middle. Sequencing used immunoSEQ multiplex PCR; TCRdb keeps in-frame clones, though not all of them. The table lists 150,000 to 200,000 clones, over 75% of them singletons. This specimen consisted of PBMCs, obtained at disease progression, from a patient treated with ibrutinib. The receptor was derived from a human donor with chronic lymphocytic leukemia. The V call is TRBV6-1, the J call TRBJ2-1; TRBD2 is a possible D gene (5 bases). DNA for the CDR3: TGTGCCAGCAGTGAAGGTCTAGCTAGGAGGTTCTACAATGAGCAGTTCTTC. Translation: CASSEGLARRFYNEQFF.